The 13 T cell receptor beta chains below all came from one sample that was sequenced in a study of cytomegalovirus exposure and HLA in healthy donors. PCR amplification relied on 60 Vbeta primers (plus 13 Jbeta primers). Profiling relied on immunoSEQ multiplex PCR, and the TCRdb table lists in-frame clones only, not all of them. The table includes 200,000 or so clones, 75% to 85% detected once. What was sequenced was PBMCs. The source of these receptors is a woman aged 45-65 years in good health and CMV-seropositive.

The chain links TRBV27 to TRBJ2-7, with 7 bases fitting TRBD1. Trimming removed 4 bases from V and 3 bases from J; junction bases left unmatched: 6. The germline V gene has CDR1 MNHEY and CDR2 SMNVEV (reference sequence). The CDR3 totals 14 residues. The CDR3 DNA follows: TGTGCCAGCAGTTCGCTGACAGGGTACTACGAGCAGTACTTC. The encoded protein is CASSSLTGYYEQYF.

This clone was recorded only once. V gene TRBV7-8 combines with J gene TRBJ2-1; 8 bases fit TRBD1. V shed 1 base and J 4 bases; nucleotides not matched to a gene: 0. The CDR3 sequence is 14 residues long. CDR1 is SGHVS, CDR2 FQNEAQ, per germline. Here the CDR3 DNA reads TGTGCCAGCAGCTTAGGGGACAGGTACAATGAGCAGTTCTTC. Amino acids: CASSLGDRYNEQFF. The variable domain in full, with the rest retrieved from reference TRBV7-8 and TRBJ2-1, is GAGVSQSPRYKVAKRGQDVALRCDPISGHVSLFWYQQALGQGPEFLTYFQNEAQLDKSGLPSDRFFAERPEGSVSTLKIQRTQQEDSAVYLCASSLGDRYNEQFFGPGTRLTVL.

The gene calls are TRBV6-6 and TRBJ1-2; 8 bases are a match to TRBD1. J gave up 6 bases and V 2 bases, and 11 bases lay outside the gene matches. The germline gives CDR1 MNHNY, CDR2 SVGAGI (reference sequence). CDR3 length: 16 amino acids. The CDR3 DNA is TGTGCCAGCAGTTACACCCTTAGGACAGGGAAAGATGGCTACACCTTC. Amino acids: CASSYTLRTGKDGYTF.

The chain links TRBV2 to TRBJ2-3, with D maybe TRBD2 (5 bases). The CDR3 covers 12 residues. The V gene lost 8 bases and the J gene lost 6 bases, with 12 bases spanning the gap. Per the germline V gene, CDR1 is SNHLY and CDR2 is FYNNEI. In nucleotides, the CDR3 is TGTGCCAGCGGGAAACAGCGGGATACGCAGTATTTT. It specifies CASGKQRDTQYF. The variable domain in full, with the rest retrieved from reference TRBV2 and TRBJ2-3, is EPEVTQTPSHQVTQMGQEVILRCVPISNHLYFYWYRQILGQKVEFLVSFYNNEISEKSEIFDDQFSVERPDGSNFTLKIRSTKLEDSAMYFCASGKQRDTQYFGPGTRLTVL.

This CDR3 is CASSPVAGILFF. CDR3 coding DNA: TGTGCCAGCAGCCCCGTAGCGGGAATTCTGTTCTTC. The rearrangement links TRBV5-4 to TRBJ2-1, with 8 positions matching TRBD2. Germline-derived CDR1 and CDR2 are SGHNT and YYREEE (reference sequence). V lost 4 bases to trimming and J lost 15 bases; unmatched junction nucleotides: 9. This CDR3 has 12 residues.

Here the CDR3 DNA reads TGTGCCAGCAGCAAAGGAGATTCCCCCTCTGGAAACACCATATATTTT. This gives the protein CASSKGDSPSGNTIYF. This chain uses TRBV7-8 with TRBJ1-3, with no clear D. V lost 5 bases and J lost 0, with 14 bases in between. The CDR3 extends over 16 amino acids. Germline lookup yields CDR1 SGHVS and CDR2 FQNEAQ.

In DNA form, the CDR3 reads TGTGCCAGCAGCTTCGCGGGGGGGCGGAAAGAGACCCAGTACTTC. It translates to CASSFAGGRKETQYF. The chain has TRBV5-4 and TRBJ2-5; 9 nucleotides match TRBD2. The CDR3 runs 15 residues. Germline lookup yields CDR1 SGHNT and CDR2 YYREEE (reference sequence). V was pared by 2 bases and J by 3 bases, with 5 bases of the junction left unmatched.

V is TRBV5-6 and J is TRBJ2-5, with 11 bases identical to TRBD2. CDR3 length: 15 amino acids. V was pared by 4 bases and J by 4 bases, with 6 bases of the junction left unmatched. Germline V lookup: CDR1 SGHDT, CDR2 YYEEEE. The CDR3 region is CASSDGTSGRETQYF. The CDR3 DNA reads TGTGCCAGCAGCGATGGGACTAGCGGTAGAGAGACCCAGTACTTC.

This chain uses TRBV5-6 with TRBJ2-3; possible D gene TRBD2, 6 bases. The germline gives CDR1 SGHDT, CDR2 YYEEEE. CDR3 size: 17 residues. The V end was cut by 4 bases, the J end by 2 bases, with 20 bases between. CDR3 amino acids: CASSPPLGGAFTDTQYF. The CDR3 DNA sequence: TGTGCCAGCAGCCCCCCCCTGGGCGGGGCCTTCACAGATACGCAGTATTTT.

This clone was seen only a few times. V is TRBV19 and J is TRBJ2-1; TRBD1 is a possible D gene (8 bases). The germline V gene encodes CDR1 LNHDA and CDR2 SQIVND (reference sequence). V gave up 3 bases and J gave up 7 bases, with 13 bases separating them. CDR3 length: 14 amino acids. This chain's CDR3 is CASSITGGVNEQFF. The CDR3 DNA reads as TGTGCCAGTAGTATTACAGGGGGGGTTAATGAGCAGTTCTTC.

J is TRBJ1-6 and V is TRBV5-4; 7 nucleotides agree with TRBD1. Unmatched junction bases numbered 8, after V lost 4 bases and J lost 7 bases. This CDR3 has 15 amino acids. Germline CDR1 is SGHNT and CDR2 is YYREEE (reference sequence). The CDR3 region is CASSTPGTVNSPLHF. Written as DNA, the CDR3 is TGTGCCAGCAGCACGCCCGGGACAGTCAATTCACCCCTCCACTTT.

CDR3 in DNA: TGTGCCAGCAGCTTACTAGGGGGCGATCAGCCCCAGCATTTT. Translation gives CASSLLGGDQPQHF. The chain joins TRBV7-2 to TRBJ1-5; 7 bases agree with TRBD1. Germline values: CDR1 SGHTA, CDR2 FQGNSA. The ends lost 2 bases at V and 5 bases at J; junction bases unmatched: 3. The CDR3 runs to 14 residues.

V gene TRBV2 combines with J gene TRBJ1-5; TRBD1 is a possible D gene (5 bases). This CDR3 is built from 15 residues. CDR1 and CDR2 (germline): SNHLY, FYNNEI. Between the trimmed V and J ends, which lost 2 bases and 1 base, there was a span of 9 bases. The CDR3 DNA sequence: TGTGCCAGCAGTGAACAGGGTAGGAGCAATCAGCCCCAGCATTTT. This codes for CASSEQGRSNQPQHF.